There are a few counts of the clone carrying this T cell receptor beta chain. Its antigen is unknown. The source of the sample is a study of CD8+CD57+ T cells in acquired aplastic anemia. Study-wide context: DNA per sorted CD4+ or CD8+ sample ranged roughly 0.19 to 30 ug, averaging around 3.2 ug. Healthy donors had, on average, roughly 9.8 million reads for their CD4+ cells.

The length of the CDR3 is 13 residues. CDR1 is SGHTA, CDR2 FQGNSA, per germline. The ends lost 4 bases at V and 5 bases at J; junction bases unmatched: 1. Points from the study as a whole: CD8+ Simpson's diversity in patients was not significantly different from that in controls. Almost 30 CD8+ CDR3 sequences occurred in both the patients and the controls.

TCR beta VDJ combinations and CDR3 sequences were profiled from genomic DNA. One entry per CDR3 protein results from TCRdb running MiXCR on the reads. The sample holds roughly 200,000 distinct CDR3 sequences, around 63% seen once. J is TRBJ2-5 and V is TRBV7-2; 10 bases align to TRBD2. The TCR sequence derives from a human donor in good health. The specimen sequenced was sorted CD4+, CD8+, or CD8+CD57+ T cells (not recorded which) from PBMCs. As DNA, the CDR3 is TGTGCCAGCAGCTCAGCGGGGGGGGAGACCCAGTACTTC. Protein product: CASSSAGGETQYF. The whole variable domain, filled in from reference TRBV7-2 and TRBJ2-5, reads GAGVSQSPSNKVTEKGKDVELRCDPISGHTALYWYRQSLGQGLEFLIYFQGNSAPDKSGLPSDRFSAERTGGSVSTLTIQRTQQEDSAVYLCASSSAGGETQYFGPGTRLLVL.